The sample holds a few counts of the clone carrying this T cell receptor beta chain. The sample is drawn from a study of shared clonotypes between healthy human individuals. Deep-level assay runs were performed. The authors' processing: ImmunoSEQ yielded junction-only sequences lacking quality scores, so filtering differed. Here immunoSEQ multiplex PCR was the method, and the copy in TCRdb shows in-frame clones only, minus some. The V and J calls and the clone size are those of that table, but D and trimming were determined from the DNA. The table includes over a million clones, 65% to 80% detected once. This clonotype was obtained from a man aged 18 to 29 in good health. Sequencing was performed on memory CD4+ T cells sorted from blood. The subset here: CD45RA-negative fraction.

The chain's CDR3 is CASSVGEPQPQHF. The CDR3 nucleotides are TGTGCCAGCAGCGTAGGGGAACCGCAGCCCCAGCATTTT. This chain uses TRBV9 with TRBJ1-5, with unresolved D. There are 13 residues in the CDR3. Germline V gene sequence: CDR1 SGDLS, CDR2 YYNGEE. The V end lost 0 bases, the J end lost 7 bases, and 8 bases lay between the germline ends.